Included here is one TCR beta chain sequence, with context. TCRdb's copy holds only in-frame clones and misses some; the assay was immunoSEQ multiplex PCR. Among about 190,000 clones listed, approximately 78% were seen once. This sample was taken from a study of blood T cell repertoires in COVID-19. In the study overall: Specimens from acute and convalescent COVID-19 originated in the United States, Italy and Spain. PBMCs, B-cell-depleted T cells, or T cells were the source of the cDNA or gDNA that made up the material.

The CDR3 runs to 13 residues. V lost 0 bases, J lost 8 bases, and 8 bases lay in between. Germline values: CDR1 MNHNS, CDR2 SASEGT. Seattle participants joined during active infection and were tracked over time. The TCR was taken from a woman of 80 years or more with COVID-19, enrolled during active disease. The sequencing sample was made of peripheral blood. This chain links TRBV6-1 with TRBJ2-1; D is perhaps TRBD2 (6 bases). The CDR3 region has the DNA TGTGCCAGCAGTGAAGCGGGACTTTATGAGCAGTTCTTC. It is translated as CASSEAGLYEQFF.